Following are 3 T cell receptor beta chains from one sample sequenced in a study of shared clonotypes between healthy human individuals. Measured with immunoSEQ multiplex PCR; TCRdb has only the in-frame clones, and not every one. The sample records 2 million to 3 million clones, 93% being singletons. The sequenced sample was naive CD4+ T cells from PBMCs. Regarding subset: CD45RA+ positively selected. All receptors come from a man younger than 35 in good health. Some clones in this sample may be carry-over from other donors' samples.

Worth noting for this clone: The same CDR3 is also encoded by other DNA sequences in this sample. This rearrangement joins TRBV28 to TRBJ2-1, with no clear D. The germline V gene has CDR1 MDHEN and CDR2 SYDVKM. The CDR3 is 14 amino acids. Trimming removed 9 bases from V and 0 bases from J, with 12 bases in between. The CDR3 region is CASGRLSSYNEQFF. In DNA form, the CDR3 reads TGTGCCAGTGGCCGACTGAGCTCCTACAATGAGCAGTTCTTC.

V gene TRBV7-3 combines with J gene TRBJ2-1; 8 bases match TRBD1. This CDR3 region has 15 residues. Germline V gene lookup returns CDR1 SGHTA and CDR2 FQGTGA. The V and J ends lost 5 bases and 3 bases, in that order; junction bases with no gene match: 6. Here the CDR3 reads CASSAQGAFYNEQFF. The CDR3 nucleotides are TGTGCCAGCAGCGCCCAGGGGGCATTCTACAATGAGCAGTTCTTC.

The rearrangement links TRBV19 to TRBJ2-2; 8 bases line up with TRBD1. The V gene's germline CDR1 is LNHDA and CDR2 SQIVND (reference sequence). CDR3 length: 15 residues. The V and J ends lost 5 bases and 5 bases, in that order; junction bases with no gene match: 7. The CDR3 DNA sequence: TGTGCCAGTAGTTCAGACAGGGGCGGTACCGGGGAGCTGTTTTTT. Its translation: CASSSDRGGTGELFF.